The 7 T cell receptor beta chains given below trace back to one sample, sequenced in a study of blood T cell repertoires in COVID-19. Produced via immunoSEQ multiplex PCR; TCRdb's table is partial and in-frame only. The sample shows around 470,000 clones, about 88% of them seen only once. The sample taken for sequencing was peripheral blood. The receptors were sampled from a man younger than 35 with COVID-19, enrolled during active disease.

The chain couples TRBV27 to TRBJ2-6; D possibly corresponds to TRBD1 (6 bases). The CDR3 is 16 residues long. V lost 2 bases to trimming and J lost 4 bases, with 12 bases between them. The germline gives CDR1 MNHEY, CDR2 SMNVEV (reference sequence). The CDR3 reads CASSLAGAEGANVLTF. The CDR3 nucleotides are TGTGCCAGCAGTTTAGCAGGGGCGGAAGGGGCCAACGTCCTGACTTTC.

The rearrangement links TRBV2 to TRBJ1-2; D unclear. V was trimmed by 4 bases and J by 7 bases, leaving 10 bases between them. This CDR3 is 12 amino acids long. Per germline, CDR1 SNHLY and CDR2 FYNNEI. CDR3: CASSAEVFGYTF. DNA for the CDR3: TGTGCCAGCAGTGCAGAGGTATTTGGCTACACCTTC.

Concerning this clone: Within the sample, other DNA sequences also encode this same CDR3. This sequence joins TRBV5-1 and TRBJ1-5; D is perhaps TRBD1 (5 bases). In germline, CDR1 is SGHRS, CDR2 YFSETQ. The CDR3 runs to 15 residues. With 0 bases removed from V and 0 bases from J, the gap between germline ends came to 7 bases. The CDR3 DNA sequence: TGCGCCAGCAGCTTGGGTCAGGGTAGCAATCAGCCCCAGCATTTT. Translating gives CASSLGQGSNQPQHF.

This sequence joins TRBV13 and TRBJ2-3; perhaps TRBD1 as D (6 bases). The V gene's germline CDR1 is PRHDT and CDR2 FYEKMQ (reference sequence). V was cut by 4 bases and J by 3 bases, with 11 bases left in between. The length of the CDR3 is 14 residues. The CDR3 sequence: CASSSRGRTDTQYF. CDR3 nucleotide sequence: TGTGCCAGCAGCTCCAGGGGTAGAACAGATACGCAGTATTTT.

The CDR3 nucleotides are TGCGCCAGCAGCAAGGGAGGGGGACTCATGGCTAACTATGGCTACACCTTC. Translating it yields CASSKGGGLMANYGYTF. The V and J genes are TRBV4-1 and TRBJ1-2, with D possibly TRBD1 on 6 matching bases. The CDR3 is made up of 17 amino acids. From germline, CDR1 is MGHRA and CDR2 YSYEKL. With 5 bases removed from V and 0 bases from J, the gap between germline ends came to 19 bases.

The chain carries TRBV6-4 and TRBJ1-2; D might be TRBD1 (5 bases). V was trimmed by 5 bases and J by 4 bases, leaving 23 bases between them. The CDR3 contains 17 residues. The germline CDR1 and CDR2 sequences are MRHNA and SNTAGT. The CDR3 DNA follows: TGTGCCAGCAGTCCCACCGGGGGTGGGGCGCAGGCCTATGGCTACACCTTC. Translation: CASSPTGGGAQAYGYTF.

The V gene is TRBV29-1, the J gene TRBJ2-5, with a possible D match to TRBD2 (6 bases). V was cut by 6 bases and J by 5 bases, with 16 bases left in between. The CDR3 has 13 residues. CDR1 and CDR2 (germline): SQVTM, ANQGSEA. In DNA form, the CDR3 reads TGCAGCGTCACCGGGAGAAGCCGGGAGACCCAGTACTTC. The encoded protein is CSVTGRSRETQYF.